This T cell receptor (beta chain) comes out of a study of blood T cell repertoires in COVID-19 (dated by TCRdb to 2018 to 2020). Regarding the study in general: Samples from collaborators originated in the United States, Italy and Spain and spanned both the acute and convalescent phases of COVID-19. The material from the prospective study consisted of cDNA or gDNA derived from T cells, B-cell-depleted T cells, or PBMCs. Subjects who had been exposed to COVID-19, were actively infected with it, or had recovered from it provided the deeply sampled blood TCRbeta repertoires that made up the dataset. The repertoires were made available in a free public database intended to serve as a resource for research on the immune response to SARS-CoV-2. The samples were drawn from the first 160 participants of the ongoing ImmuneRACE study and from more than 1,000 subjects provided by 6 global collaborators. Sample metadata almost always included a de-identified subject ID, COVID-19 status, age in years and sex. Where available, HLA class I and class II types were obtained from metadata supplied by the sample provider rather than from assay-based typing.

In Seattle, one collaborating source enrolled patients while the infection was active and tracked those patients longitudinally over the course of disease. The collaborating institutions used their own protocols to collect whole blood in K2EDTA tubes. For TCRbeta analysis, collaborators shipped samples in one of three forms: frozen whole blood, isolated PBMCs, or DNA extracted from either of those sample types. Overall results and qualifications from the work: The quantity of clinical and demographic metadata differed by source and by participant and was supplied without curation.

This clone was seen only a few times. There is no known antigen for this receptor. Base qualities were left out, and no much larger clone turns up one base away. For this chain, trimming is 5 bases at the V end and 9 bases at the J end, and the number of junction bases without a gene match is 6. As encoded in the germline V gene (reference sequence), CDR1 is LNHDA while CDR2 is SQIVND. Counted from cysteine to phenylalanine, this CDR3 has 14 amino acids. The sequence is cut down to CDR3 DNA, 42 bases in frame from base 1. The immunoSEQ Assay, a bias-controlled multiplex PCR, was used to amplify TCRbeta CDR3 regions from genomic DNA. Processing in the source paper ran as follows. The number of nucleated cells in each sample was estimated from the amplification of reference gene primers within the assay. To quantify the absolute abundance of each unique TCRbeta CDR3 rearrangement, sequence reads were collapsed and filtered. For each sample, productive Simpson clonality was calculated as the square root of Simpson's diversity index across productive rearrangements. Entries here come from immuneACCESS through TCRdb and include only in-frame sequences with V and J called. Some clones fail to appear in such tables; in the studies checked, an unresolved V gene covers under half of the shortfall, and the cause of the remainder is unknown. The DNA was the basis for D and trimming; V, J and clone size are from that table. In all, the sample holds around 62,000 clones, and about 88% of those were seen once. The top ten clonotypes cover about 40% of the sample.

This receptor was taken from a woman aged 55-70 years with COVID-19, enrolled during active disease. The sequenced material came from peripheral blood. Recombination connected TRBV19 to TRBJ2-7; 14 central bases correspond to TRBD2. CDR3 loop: CASSGGLAGAVQYF. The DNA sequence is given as TGTGCCAGTAGTGGGGGACTAGCGGGAGCGGTGCAGTACTTC.